This T cell receptor beta chain appears in the sequencing data of a study of STAT3 mutations in large granular lymphocyte leukemia. Study-wide context: Roughly 37% of treated T-LGLL patients showed hematologic response to immunosuppression.

Between the trimmed V and J ends, which lost 6 bases and 4 bases, there was a span of 13 bases. CDR1 is MNHEY and CDR2 is SMNVEV in the germline V gene (reference sequence). CDR3 length: 14 amino acids. TCRdb keeps only in-frame clones here, not all; method: immunoSEQ multiplex PCR. The table includes approximately 15,000 clones, under 95% detected once. Comment on this clone: The antigen remains undetermined.

Notes on the study in general: At least one immunodominant TCR beta clonotype appeared in every T-cell large granular lymphocyte leukemia patient. No sample exists from the first appearance of each clone.

The V gene is TRBV27, the J gene TRBJ1-3; tentatively, D is TRBD1 (5 bases). This receptor was obtained from a man aged 35 to 55 with T-cell large granular lymphocyte leukemia. Some clones in this sample may be carry-over from other donors' samples. Source material: peripheral blood mononuclear cells. For the CDR3, the DNA is TGTGCCAGCAGCCCGGGGACTTCAGGAAACACCATATATTTT. It specifies CASSPGTSGNTIYF.